These 9 T cell receptor beta chains were all obtained from the same sample, sequenced in a study of OX40 agonist ivuxolimab in advanced cancers. The repertoire was sequenced with immunoSEQ multiplex PCR; TCRdb's copy has only in-frame clones and lacks some. The table records about 52,000 clones, 80% to 90% of them present only once. The source material was CD4+ or CD8+ T cells sorted from blood, sampled in a trial of the OX40 agonist ivuxolimab. Every receptor here comes from an adult with an advanced solid tumor such as melanoma, head and neck, liver or kidney cancer.

The chain couples TRBV30 to TRBJ1-5; D gene unclear. From germline, CDR1 is GTSNPN and CDR2 SVGIG (reference sequence). Between the trimmed V and J ends, which lost 4 bases and 6 bases, there was a span of 13 bases. The CDR3 is 13 residues long. The CDR3 DNA sequence: TGTGCCTGGAATGCAGGCAGCGGTCAGCCCCAGCATTTT. Amino acid sequence: CAWNAGSGQPQHF. Supplemented by reference TRBV30 and TRBJ1-5, the full variable domain reads SQTIHQWPATLVQPVGSPLSLECTVEGTSNPNLYWYRQAAGRGLQLLFYSVGIGQISSEVPQNLSASRPQDRQFILSSKKLLLSDSGFYLCAWNAGSGQPQHFGDGTRLSIL.

Points on this clone: Mismatch with germline at one junction end may stem from a read error. This rearrangement joins TRBV29-1 to TRBJ2-7; 9 nucleotides match TRBD1. This CDR3 is 14 amino acids long. In germline, CDR1 is SQVTM, CDR2 ANQGSEA. The CDR3 DNA reads as TGCAGCGCCGTACCGGGACAGGGAACCTACGAGCAGTGCTTC. It is translated as CSAVPGQGTYEQCF.

The chain links TRBV27 to TRBJ2-1, with 7 positions matching TRBD1. V lost 5 bases to trimming and J lost 11 bases; unmatched junction nucleotides: 3. Germline V gives CDR1 MNHEY, CDR2 SMNVEV (reference sequence). The CDR3 is 11 residues long. The CDR3 DNA is TGTGCCAGCAGTCAAGGGGGCAAGCAGTTCTTC. Its translation is CASSQGGKQFF.

The chain couples TRBV4-1 to TRBJ1-5; a possible D gene is TRBD1 (5 bases). V lost 4 bases and J lost 7, with 20 bases in between. CDR3 length equals 16 residues. Germline values: CDR1 MGHRA, CDR2 YSYEKL. Here the CDR3 reads CASSPFSGEGLQPQHF. For the CDR3, the DNA is TGCGCCAGCAGCCCTTTTTCGGGGGAAGGGTTGCAGCCCCAGCATTTT.

V is TRBV19 and J is TRBJ1-2; D might be TRBD1 (5 bases). This CDR3 is built from 13 residues. Trimming pared 4 bases from V and 7 bases from J, leaving 13 bases between. Looked up from germline, CDR1 is LNHDA and CDR2 is SQIVND (reference sequence). Here the CDR3 DNA reads TGTGCCAGTAGTACCCCCAGCGGGGGTGGCTACACCTTC. Protein product: CASSTPSGGGYTF.

Here the CDR3 reads CASSTEGGPQHF. The CDR3 DNA reads as TGTGCCAGCTCAACCGAGGGGGGACCCCAGCATTTT. The chain has TRBV18 and TRBJ1-5, with D maybe TRBD1 (6 bases). Trimming removed 5 bases at V and 10 bases at J, with 12 bases between. This CDR3 is built from 12 residues. Per the germline V gene, CDR1 is KGHSH and CDR2 is LQKENI.

The rearrangement links TRBV6-1 to TRBJ2-7; D gene unclear. With 3 bases removed from V and 0 bases from J, the gap between germline ends came to 15 bases. The germline V gene encodes CDR1 MNHNS and CDR2 SASEGT. The CDR3 contains 16 residues. The CDR3 DNA is TGTGCCAGCAGTGAGCTAACGTACGACAACTCCTACGAGCAGTACTTC. Translating it yields CASSELTYDNSYEQYF.

This clone was picked up a small number of times. This rearrangement joins TRBV28 to TRBJ2-7, with a tentative D call TRBD2 (5 bases). Germline CDR1 is MDHEN and CDR2 is SYDVKM. The CDR3 extends over 12 amino acids. Trimming shortened V by 11 bases and J by 0 bases, and 11 bases separated the two germline ends. Written as DNA, the CDR3 is TGTGCCGCCTCTGGGAGCTCCTACGAGCAGTACTTC. Protein product: CAASGSSYEQYF.

The chain recombines TRBV11-2 with TRBJ2-3; D gene ambiguous. V was cut by 5 bases and J by 2 bases, with 5 bases left in between. The CDR3 length is 12 residues. In germline, CDR1 is SGHAT, CDR2 FQNNGV. In DNA form, the CDR3 reads TGTGCCAGCAGCGAGCCCACAGATACGCAGTATTTT. Translating it yields CASSEPTDTQYF.